This T cell receptor (beta chain) was sequenced in a study of T-cell reconstitution after alpha-beta-depleted transplantation in children. Unique molecular identifiers were incorporated into the prepared TCRbeta library. From the PCR reads, TCRdb called clonotypes with MiXCR, one entry per CDR3 protein. The sample holds around 600,000 distinct CDR3 sequences; around 16% are singletons and the top ten take around 0.96%. V lost 1 base to trimming and J lost 11 bases; unmatched junction nucleotides: 7. There are 14 residues in the CDR3. Germline assignment: CDR1 SNHLY and CDR2 FYNNEI. Sequenced here: PBMCs from the stem cell graft donor, sampled from the stem cell graft. The chain combines TRBV2 with TRBJ1-5, with 8 bases identical to TRBD1. This TCR derives from a human donor who donated a stem cell graft to a child with acute myeloid leukemia. The CDR3 spells CASSEGAGGETQHF. The DNA for the CDR3 is TGTGCCAGCAGTGAAGGGGCAGGGGGCGAGACCCAGCATTTT.